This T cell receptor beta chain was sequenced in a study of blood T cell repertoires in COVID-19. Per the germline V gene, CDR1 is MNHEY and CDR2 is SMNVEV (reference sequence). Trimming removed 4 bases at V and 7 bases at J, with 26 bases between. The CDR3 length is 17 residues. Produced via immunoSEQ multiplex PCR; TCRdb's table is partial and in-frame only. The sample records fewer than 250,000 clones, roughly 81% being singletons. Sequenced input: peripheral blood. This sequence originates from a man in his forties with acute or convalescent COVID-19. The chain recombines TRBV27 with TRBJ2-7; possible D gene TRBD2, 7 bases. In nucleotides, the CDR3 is TGTGCCAGCAGTTCCTACACCAACTTTGGGGGGGCCTTAGAGCAGTACTTC. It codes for CASSSYTNFGGALEQYF.